This entry lists 32 T cell receptor beta chains sequenced from one sample in a study of T cells after yellow fever vaccination. TCRdb independently ran MiXCR on the 5' RACE reads; one entry per CDR3 protein. The table shows around 500,000 distinct CDR3 sequences, with about a fifth occurring only once. Sequencing was performed on PBMCs, taken less than 25 days after the first yellow fever vaccination. These receptors were taken from a man aged 18 to 29 who received the YFV17D yellow fever vaccine.

This clonotype was detected a few times. The chain uses TRBV30 and TRBJ2-2; no clear D. This CDR3 comprises 13 residues. The V end was cut by 3 bases, the J end by 7 bases, with 12 bases between. Germline CDR1 reads GTSNPN; CDR2 reads SVGIG (reference sequence). This CDR3 reads CAWSLLGSGELFF. CDR3 nucleotides: TGTGCCTGGAGCTTGTTGGGTAGCGGGGAGCTGTTTTTT.

The V call is TRBV7-6, the J call TRBJ2-1; D possibly corresponds to TRBD2 (7 bases). The ends were cut back, 0 bases at V and 5 bases at J, with 20 bases in the middle. Germline V gives CDR1 SGHVS, CDR2 FNYEAQ. This CDR3 region has 18 residues. CDR3 bases: TGTGCCAGCAGCTTAGCGCGGGGGCGCCCTAGCGGAGACAATGAGCAGTTCTTC. It specifies CASSLARGRPSGDNEQFF.

V usage is TRBV9 and J usage is TRBJ2-1, with TRBD2 identical over 9 bases. Germline values: CDR1 SGDLS, CDR2 YYNGEE. Trimming removed 4 bases from V and 3 bases from J; junction bases left unmatched: 11. The CDR3 is 17 amino acids. The CDR3 here is CASSPGPGAGGYNEQFF. The DNA for the CDR3 is TGTGCCAGCAGCCCAGGGCCTGGAGCGGGGGGCTACAATGAGCAGTTCTTC.

Notes on this clonotype: This sequence may be a read error, since a much larger clone differs from it by one base. The gene calls are TRBV7-9 and TRBJ2-2; 7 nucleotides line up with TRBD1. CDR1 is SEHNR, CDR2 FQNEAQ, per germline (reference sequence). The CDR3 is made up of 15 amino acids. J gave up 1 base and V 5 bases, and 4 bases lay outside the gene matches. The CDR3 coding sequence is TGTGCCAGCAGCCCCGGGACAGTGAACACCGGGGAGCTGTTTTTT. Protein product: CASSPGTVNTGELFF. The complete variable domain, with remaining parts taken from reference TRBV7-9 and TRBJ2-2, reads DTGVSQNPRHKITKRGQNVTFRCDPISEHNRLYWYRQTLGQGPEFLTYFQNEAQLEKSRLLSDRFSAERPKGSFSTLEIQRTEQGDSAMYLCASSPGTVNTGELFFGEGSRLTVL.

This clonotype was recorded a few times. This chain links TRBV5-6 with TRBJ1-1, with 8 nucleotides matching TRBD1. The length of the CDR3 is 15 residues. V trimming: 7 bases; J trimming: 1 base; junction bases outside the gene matches: 9. The V gene's germline CDR1 is SGHDT and CDR2 YYEEEE. CDR3 region: CASLYWTGRNTEAFF. DNA of the CDR3: TGTGCCAGCCTCTACTGGACAGGGCGGAACACTGAAGCTTTCTTT.

CDR3 sequence (DNA): TGTGCCAGCTCAAGGGACAGAACCTTTGAAGCTTTCTTT. Protein sequence: CASSRDRTFEAFF. V is TRBV18 and J is TRBJ1-1; TRBD1 agrees at 7 bases. The CDR3 is 13 residues long. The germline CDR1 and CDR2 sequences are KGHSH and LQKENI. V lost 5 bases to trimming and J lost 7 bases; unmatched junction nucleotides: 7.

This sequence joins TRBV5-5 and TRBJ2-7; possible D gene TRBD2, 6 bases. V shed 4 bases and J shed 3 bases, with 11 bases lying between them. CDR3 length equals 13 residues. CDR1 and CDR2 from the germline V gene are SGHKS and YYEKEE (reference sequence). In DNA, the CDR3 is TGTGCCAGCAGCATGGGACTGGGCTACGAGCAGTACGTC. Protein: CASSMGLGYEQYV.

This clonotype came up a few times. V gene TRBV7-3 combines with J gene TRBJ2-2; 10 nucleotides match TRBD2. Germline CDR1 and CDR2: SGHTA and FQGTGA. The CDR3 has 15 residues. V lost 4 bases, J lost 5 bases, and 4 bases stayed unmatched. The CDR3: CASSSGLARTGELFF. CDR3 in DNA: TGTGCCAGCAGCTCGGGACTAGCGAGAACCGGGGAGCTGTTTTTT.

V gene TRBV19 combines with J gene TRBJ2-1; D is tentatively TRBD1 or TRBD2 (5 bases each). Per the germline V gene, CDR1 is LNHDA and CDR2 is SQIVND (reference sequence). V was cut by 3 bases and J by 3 bases, with 12 bases left in between. This CDR3 comprises 15 residues. CDR3 sequence (DNA): TGTGCCAGTAGTATTCACCGGGACCTCTACAATGAGCAGTTCTTC. Translating gives CASSIHRDLYNEQFF.

In its sample, this clonotype was seen many times. This chain links TRBV2 with TRBJ1-3, with unresolved D. Germline CDR1 reads SNHLY; CDR2 reads FYNNEI. The germline V and J ends were trimmed by 6 bases and 1 base, with 10 bases remaining between them. The CDR3 consists of 14 residues. CDR3 sequence: CASRVMPSGNTIYF. The CDR3 DNA is TGTGCCAGCAGGGTGATGCCTTCTGGAAACACCATATATTTT.

This clonotype was observed at least ten times. The V and J genes are TRBV10-2 and TRBJ1-5; a weak D match, TRBD1 (6 bases). V dropped 4 bases and J dropped 5 bases, with 9 bases sitting between them. Per germline, CDR1 WSHSY and CDR2 SAAADI. The CDR3 length is 13 residues. In nucleotides, the CDR3 is TGCGCCAGCAGTGTGACAGGAGATCAGCCCCAGCATTTT. Its protein is CASSVTGDQPQHF.

V gene TRBV5-1 combines with J gene TRBJ2-7; 7 bases line up with TRBD1. Trimming removed 4 bases from V and 7 bases from J; junction bases left unmatched: 11. CDR1 and CDR2 (germline): SGHRS, YFSETQ. The CDR3 length is 14 residues. In DNA form, the CDR3 reads TGCGCCAGCAGCGTCCCAGGGGGTCATGGGGAGCAGTACTTC. It codes for CASSVPGGHGEQYF.

The chain links TRBV20-1 to TRBJ2-7; D uncertain. V gave up 6 bases and J gave up 4 bases, with 10 bases separating them. Per the germline V gene, CDR1 is DFQATT and CDR2 is SNEGSKA (reference sequence). This CDR3 has 11 residues. CDR3 DNA sequence: TGCAGTGCCCGCTACGGGTACGAGCAGTACTTC. This gives the protein CSARYGYEQYF.

This clonotype was seen a few times. This sequence joins TRBV11-2 and TRBJ1-1; 10 nucleotides agree with TRBD1. V dropped 4 bases and J dropped 1; count of bases not matched to a gene: 6. This CDR3 has 16 residues. Germline CDR1 and CDR2: SGHAT and FQNNGV. As DNA, the CDR3 is TGTGCCAGCAGCTGGGGGGGGACAGGGGCGAACACTGAAGCTTTCTTT. Its translation: CASSWGGTGANTEAFF.

This clonotype was picked up many times. The chain uses TRBV12-3 or TRBV12-4 and TRBJ2-2; no firm D call. Trimming cost V 6 bases and J 0 bases, with 2 bases left between them. The CDR3 runs to 12 residues. CDR3 amino acids: CASRPNTGELFF. As DNA, the CDR3 is TGTGCCAGCAGACCGAACACCGGGGAGCTGTTTTTT.

This clonotype was counted a few times. This chain's CDR3 is CASSYGTGFNYEQYV. CDR3 in DNA: TGTGCCAGCAGTTACGGGACAGGGTTCAACTACGAGCAGTACGTC. The chain recombines TRBV6-2 or TRBV6-3 with TRBJ2-7, with 9 nucleotides matching TRBD1. With V trimmed by 2 bases and J by 3 bases, 5 bases remained unmatched. Germline CDR1 MNHEY, CDR2 SVGEGT. The CDR3 extends over 15 amino acids.

This clonotype was found many times. The chain couples TRBV7-2 to TRBJ2-2, with D tentatively TRBD1 or TRBD2 (6 bases each). This CDR3 spans 15 amino acids. V was trimmed by 2 bases and J by 4 bases, leaving 11 bases between them. Germline CDR1 and CDR2: SGHTA and FQGNSA. DNA of the CDR3: TGTGCCAGCAGCTTAAGAGGGGGGTCCACCGGGGAGCTGTTTTTT. It encodes CASSLRGGSTGELFF.

This clonotype came up a few times. This sequence joins TRBV12-3 or TRBV12-4 and TRBJ2-3, with D uncertain. V was pared by 6 bases and J by 0 bases, with 10 bases between. The length of the CDR3 is 14 residues. Here the CDR3 reads CASRLSVSTDTQYF. The CDR3 DNA follows: TGTGCCAGCAGGCTGAGTGTCAGCACAGATACGCAGTATTTT.

This clonotype was detected a few times. The rearrangement links TRBV2 to TRBJ2-5; 9 bases are a match to TRBD2. The CDR3 has 15 residues. Germline assignment: CDR1 SNHLY and CDR2 FYNNEI. Trimming at V came to 7 bases and at J to 5 bases, leaving 11 bases not matched to a gene. CDR3 in amino acids: CASNPEGTSWETQYF. The CDR3 region has the DNA TGTGCCAGCAACCCAGAGGGGACTAGCTGGGAGACCCAGTACTTC.

In its sample, this clonotype was seen a few times. The chain recombines TRBV7-2 with TRBJ1-5; no reliable D call. V lost 1 base and J 1 base, leaving 11 bases between the germline ends. There are 16 residues in the CDR3. Germline-derived CDR1 and CDR2 are SGHTA and FQGNSA. The CDR3 bases are TGTGCCAGCAGCTTAGGAGATAACCTAAGCAATCAGCCCCAGCATTTT. It yields the protein CASSLGDNLSNQPQHF.

This clonotype came up a few times. The chain joins TRBV29-1 to TRBJ2-2, with D hard to call. The CDR3 has 12 residues. Trimming shortened V by 7 bases and J by 2 bases, and 8 bases separated the two germline ends. The germline CDR1 and CDR2 sequences are SQVTM and ANQGSEA. The CDR3 coding sequence is TGCAGCGCTCTCAGTAACACCGGGGAGCTGTTTTTT. Translated: CSALSNTGELFF.

This clonotype has a count of ten or more. The rearrangement uses TRBV5-1 and TRBJ2-1; TRBD2 agrees at 10 bases. The junction had 7 bases not matched to a gene; V was cut back by 4 bases and J by 3 bases. This CDR3 has 16 residues. The germline gives CDR1 SGHRS, CDR2 YFSETQ. The CDR3 DNA sequence: TGCGCCAGCAGCCTCCAAACTAGCGGGGTCTACAATGAGCAGTTCTTC. The encoded protein is CASSLQTSGVYNEQFF.

The chain has TRBV6-1 and TRBJ2-3; D remains unclear. CDR1 is MNHNS and CDR2 is SASEGT in the germline V gene. This CDR3 contains 13 residues. V was trimmed by 6 bases and J by 3 bases, leaving 10 bases between them. The CDR3 is CASRHRVTDTQYF. As DNA, the CDR3 is TGTGCCAGCAGGCATAGGGTGACAGATACGCAGTATTTT.

This clonotype occurred a few times. The rearrangement links TRBV12-3 or TRBV12-4 to TRBJ1-1; D may be TRBD1 (5 bases). This CDR3 contains 14 residues. Trimming removed 8 bases from V and 1 base from J, with 14 bases in between. The CDR3 DNA reads TGTGCCAGCGGGACGAGTGGGACGAACACTGAAGCTTTCTTT. As protein: CASGTSGTNTEAFF.

The chain joins TRBV5-8 to TRBJ2-1, with D unclear. The CDR3 spans 14 residues. The germline CDR1 and CDR2 sequences are SGHTS and YDEGEE. Trimming pared 1 base from V and 7 bases from J, leaving 12 bases between. The CDR3 reads CASSLMTIGNEQFF. The CDR3 nucleotides read TGTGCCAGCAGCTTGATGACAATTGGAAATGAGCAGTTCTTC.

This clonotype has only a few counts. The J gene is TRBJ2-5, the V gene TRBV27; unclear D gene. V was pared by 3 bases and J by 7 bases, with 15 bases between. CDR1 is MNHEY and CDR2 is SMNVEV in the germline V gene (reference sequence). CDR3 size: 14 residues. The CDR3 DNA is TGTGCCAGCAGTTTTGGAGCAGCCATGGGGACCCAGTACTTC. Residues: CASSFGAAMGTQYF.

This sequence joins TRBV29-1 and TRBJ2-7; 9 bases agree with TRBD1. Per germline, CDR1 SQVTM and CDR2 ANQGSEA. The CDR3 spans 13 residues. V lost 6 bases to trimming and J lost 4 bases; unmatched junction nucleotides: 7. CDR3 sequence: CSVGQGGEYEQYF. The DNA for the CDR3 is TGCAGCGTGGGACAGGGTGGAGAATACGAGCAGTACTTC.

The chain joins TRBV20-1 to TRBJ1-5; D is unclear. Trimming removed 1 base at V and 4 bases at J, with 8 bases between. From germline, CDR1 is DFQATT and CDR2 SNEGSKA (reference sequence). This CDR3 has 13 residues. The CDR3 bases are TGCAGTGCTAGAGCACCCTGGAATCAGCCCCAGCATTTT. Translated: CSARAPWNQPQHF.

V usage is TRBV5-1 and J usage is TRBJ2-1; D not certain. Germline values: CDR1 SGHRS, CDR2 YFSETQ. CDR3 length equals 14 residues. V gave up 0 bases and J gave up 2 bases, with 6 bases separating them. The CDR3 sequence is CASSLEVPYNEQFF. For the CDR3, the DNA is TGCGCCAGCAGCTTGGAAGTCCCCTACAATGAGCAGTTCTTC.

The V call is TRBV4-3, the J call TRBJ2-6; no firm D call. The CDR3 is made up of 19 amino acids. V was pared by 0 bases and J by 0 bases, with 15 bases between. CDR1 is LGHNA, CDR2 YSLEER, per germline. The CDR3 sequence: CASSQDPPSLPSGANVLTF. CDR3 DNA sequence: TGCGCCAGCAGCCAAGATCCCCCGAGCTTACCCTCTGGGGCCAACGTCCTGACTTTC.

The gene calls are TRBV10-3 and TRBJ2-5; no firm D call. Germline V gives CDR1 ENHRY, CDR2 SYGVKD. CDR3 length: 12 amino acids. V dropped 0 bases and J dropped 5 bases, with 4 bases sitting between them. The CDR3 region has the DNA TGTGCCATCAGTGAGTCTTACGAGACCCAGTACTTC. It yields the protein CAISESYETQYF.

This clonotype was picked up many times. The rearrangement uses TRBV20-1 and TRBJ2-5, with D perhaps matching TRBD2 (5 bases). V lost 2 bases, J lost 0 bases, and 10 bases lay in between. The CDR3 covers 14 residues. Germline V gene lookup returns CDR1 DFQATT and CDR2 SNEGSKA (reference sequence). The CDR3 spells CSARPGLYQETQYF. The CDR3 nucleotides are TGCAGTGCTAGACCCGGACTGTACCAAGAGACCCAGTACTTC.